One T cell receptor (beta chain) is described in this entry. Germline CDR1 is SGHAT and CDR2 is FQDESV (reference sequence). Trimming removed 2 bases at V and 7 bases at J, with 25 bases between. The CDR3 runs to 18 residues. The data derive from a study of OX40 agonist ivuxolimab in advanced cancers. At the level of the study: From 23 to 79 years was the age range, with a mean of 60 years, and over 80% were male.

Data came from immunoSEQ multiplex PCR; TCRdb stores just in-frame clones and leaves some out. The sample contains about 76,000 clones, roughly four fifths of which appear only once. This TCR was recovered from an adult with an advanced solid tumor such as melanoma, head and neck, liver or kidney cancer. Sequenced material: CD4+ or CD8+ T cells sorted from blood, taken in a trial of the OX40 agonist ivuxolimab. The chain couples TRBV11-1 to TRBJ2-3; TRBD2 is a possible D gene (5 bases). The CDR3 DNA follows: TGTGCCAGCAGCTTACTTCCGACTTGGGAAATGCTAGCTCATACGCAGTATTTT. This encodes CASSLLPTWEMLAHTQYF.